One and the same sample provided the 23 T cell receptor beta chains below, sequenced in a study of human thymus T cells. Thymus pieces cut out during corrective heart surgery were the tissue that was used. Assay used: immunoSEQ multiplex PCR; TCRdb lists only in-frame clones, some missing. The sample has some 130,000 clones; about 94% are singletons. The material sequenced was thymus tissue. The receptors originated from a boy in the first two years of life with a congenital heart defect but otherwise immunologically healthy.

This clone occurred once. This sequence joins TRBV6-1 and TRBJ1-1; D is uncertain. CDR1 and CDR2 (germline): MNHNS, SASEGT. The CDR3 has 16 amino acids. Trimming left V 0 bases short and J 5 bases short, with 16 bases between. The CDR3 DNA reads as TGTGCCAGCAGTGAAGCCCTGGAACGCAAAGGGACTGAAGCTTTCTTT. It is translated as CASSEALERKGTEAFF.

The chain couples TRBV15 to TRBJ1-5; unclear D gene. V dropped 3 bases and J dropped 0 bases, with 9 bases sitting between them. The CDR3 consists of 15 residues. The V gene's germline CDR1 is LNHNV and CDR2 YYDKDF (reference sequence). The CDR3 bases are TGTGCCACCAGCAGCGGGTTCCATAGCAATCAGCCCCAGCATTTT. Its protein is CATSSGFHSNQPQHF.

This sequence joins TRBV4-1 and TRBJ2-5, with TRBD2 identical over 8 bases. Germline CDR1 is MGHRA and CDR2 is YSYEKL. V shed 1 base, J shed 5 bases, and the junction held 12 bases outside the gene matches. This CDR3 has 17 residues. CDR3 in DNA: TGCGCCAGCAGCCAAGCCTCCGGGACTAGGGCTTGGGAGACCCAGTACTTC. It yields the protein CASSQASGTRAWETQYF.

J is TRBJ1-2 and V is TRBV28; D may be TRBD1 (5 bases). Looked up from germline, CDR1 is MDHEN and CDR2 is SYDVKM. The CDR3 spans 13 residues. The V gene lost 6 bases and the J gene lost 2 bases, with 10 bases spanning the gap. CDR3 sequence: CASSSQGNYGYTF. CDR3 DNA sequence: TGTGCCAGCAGCTCCCAGGGAAACTATGGCTACACCTTC.

The CDR3 DNA sequence: TGTGCCAGCTCACCAGGGGGCAATCAGCCCCAGCATTTT. Amino acids: CASSPGGNQPQHF. The chain employs TRBV18 and TRBJ1-5; D call uncertain. Trimming shortened V by 2 bases and J by 2 bases, and 4 bases separated the two germline ends. The CDR3 is made up of 13 amino acids. Per the germline V gene, CDR1 is KGHSH and CDR2 is LQKENI.

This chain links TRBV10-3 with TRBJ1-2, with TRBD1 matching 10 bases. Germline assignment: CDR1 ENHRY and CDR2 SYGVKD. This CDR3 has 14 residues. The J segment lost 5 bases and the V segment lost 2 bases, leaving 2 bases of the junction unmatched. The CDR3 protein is CAISEEGQGYGYTF. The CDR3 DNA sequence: TGTGCCATCAGTGAGGAGGGACAGGGGTATGGCTACACCTTC.

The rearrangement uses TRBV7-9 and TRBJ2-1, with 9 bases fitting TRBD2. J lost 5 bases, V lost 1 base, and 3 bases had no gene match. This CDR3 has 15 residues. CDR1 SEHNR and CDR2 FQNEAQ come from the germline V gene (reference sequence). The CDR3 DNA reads TGTGCCAGCAGCTTAGGTCTAGCGGGGCACAATGAGCAGTTCTTC. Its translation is CASSLGLAGHNEQFF.

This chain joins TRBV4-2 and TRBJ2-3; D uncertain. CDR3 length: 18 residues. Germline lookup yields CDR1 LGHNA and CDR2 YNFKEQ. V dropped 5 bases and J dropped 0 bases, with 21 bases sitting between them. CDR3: CASSARPLTGGSTDTQYF. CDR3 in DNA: TGTGCCAGCAGCGCCCGTCCCCTTACTGGCGGTAGCACAGATACGCAGTATTTT.

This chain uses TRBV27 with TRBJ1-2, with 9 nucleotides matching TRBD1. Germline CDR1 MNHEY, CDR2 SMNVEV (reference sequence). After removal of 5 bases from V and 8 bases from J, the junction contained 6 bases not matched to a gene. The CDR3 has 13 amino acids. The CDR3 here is CASSIRTGVGYTF. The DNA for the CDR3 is TGTGCCAGCAGTATCCGGACAGGGGTCGGCTACACCTTC.

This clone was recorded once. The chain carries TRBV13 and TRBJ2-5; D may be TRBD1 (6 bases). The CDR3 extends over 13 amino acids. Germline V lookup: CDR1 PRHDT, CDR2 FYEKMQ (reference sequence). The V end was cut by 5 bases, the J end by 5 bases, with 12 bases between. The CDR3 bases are TGTGCCAGCAGCCCGGGTAGGGGGGAGACCCAGTACTTC. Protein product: CASSPGRGETQYF.

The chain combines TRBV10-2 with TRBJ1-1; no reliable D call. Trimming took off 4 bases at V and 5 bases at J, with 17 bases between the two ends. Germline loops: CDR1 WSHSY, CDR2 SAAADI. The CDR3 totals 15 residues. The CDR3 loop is CASSGVRIGLTEAFF. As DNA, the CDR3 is TGCGCCAGCAGTGGGGTCCGGATTGGGTTGACTGAAGCTTTCTTT.

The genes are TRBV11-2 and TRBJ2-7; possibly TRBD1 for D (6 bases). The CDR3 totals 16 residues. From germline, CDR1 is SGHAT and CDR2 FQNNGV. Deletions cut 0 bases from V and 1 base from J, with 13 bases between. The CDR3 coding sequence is TGTGCCAGCAGCTTAGATCCCCCCAGGGGTTCCTACGAGCAGTACTTC. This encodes CASSLDPPRGSYEQYF.

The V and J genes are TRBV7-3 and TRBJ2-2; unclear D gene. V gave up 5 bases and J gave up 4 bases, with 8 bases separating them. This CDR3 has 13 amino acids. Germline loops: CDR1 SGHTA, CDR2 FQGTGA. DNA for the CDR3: TGTGCCAGCAGCCATTCTGTCACCGGGGAGCTGTTTTTT. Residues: CASSHSVTGELFF.

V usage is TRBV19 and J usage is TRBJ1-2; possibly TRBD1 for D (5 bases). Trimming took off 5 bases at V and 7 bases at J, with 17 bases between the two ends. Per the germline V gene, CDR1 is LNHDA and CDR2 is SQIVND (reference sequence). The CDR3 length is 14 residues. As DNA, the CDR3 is TGTGCCAGTAGTGGAAGAGCAGGGATTGGTGGCTACACCTTC. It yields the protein CASSGRAGIGGYTF.

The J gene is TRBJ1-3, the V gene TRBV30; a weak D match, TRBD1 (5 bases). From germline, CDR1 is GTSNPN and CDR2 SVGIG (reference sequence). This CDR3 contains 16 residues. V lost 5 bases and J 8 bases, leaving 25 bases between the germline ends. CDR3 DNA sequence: TGTGCCTGGGAGAACCCGAGACAGTCGGGGCAGGACACCATATATTTT. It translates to CAWENPRQSGQDTIYF.

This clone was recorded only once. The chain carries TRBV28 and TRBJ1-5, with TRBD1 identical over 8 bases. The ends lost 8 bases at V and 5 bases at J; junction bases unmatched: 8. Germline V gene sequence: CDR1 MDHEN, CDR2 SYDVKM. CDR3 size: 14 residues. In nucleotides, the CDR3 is TGTGCCAGCGCGGACAGGGTGGGTGATCAGCCCCAGCATTTT. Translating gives CASADRVGDQPQHF.

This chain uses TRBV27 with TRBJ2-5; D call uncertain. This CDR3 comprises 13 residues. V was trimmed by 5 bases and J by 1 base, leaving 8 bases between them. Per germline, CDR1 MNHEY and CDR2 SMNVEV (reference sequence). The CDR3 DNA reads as TGTGCCAGCAGTCCCCGCCCCCAAGAGACCCAGTACTTC. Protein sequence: CASSPRPQETQYF.

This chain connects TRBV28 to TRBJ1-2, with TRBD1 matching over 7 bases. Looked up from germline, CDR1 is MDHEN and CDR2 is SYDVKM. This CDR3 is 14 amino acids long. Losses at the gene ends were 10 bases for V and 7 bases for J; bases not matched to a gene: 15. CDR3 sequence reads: CATNQRQGFGGYTF. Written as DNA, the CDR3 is TGTGCCACCAACCAGAGACAGGGTTTTGGTGGCTACACCTTC.

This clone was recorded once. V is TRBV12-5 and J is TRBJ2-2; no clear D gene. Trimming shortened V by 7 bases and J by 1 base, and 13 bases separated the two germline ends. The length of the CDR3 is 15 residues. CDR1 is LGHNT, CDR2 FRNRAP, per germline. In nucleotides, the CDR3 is TGTGCTAGTGCCACCCATCCGGGGAACACCGGGGAGCTGTTTTTT. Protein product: CASATHPGNTGELFF.

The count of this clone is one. CDR3 protein: CASSLPGEGTYEQYF. The CDR3, as DNA: TGTGCCAGCAGCCTTCCCGGCGAGGGGACCTACGAGCAGTACTTC. This chain uses TRBV6-5 with TRBJ2-7, with D perhaps matching TRBD1 or TRBD2 (5 bases each). Trimming shortened V by 6 bases and J by 2 bases, and 17 bases separated the two germline ends. This CDR3 comprises 15 residues. Germline V gene lookup returns CDR1 MNHEY and CDR2 SVGAGI.

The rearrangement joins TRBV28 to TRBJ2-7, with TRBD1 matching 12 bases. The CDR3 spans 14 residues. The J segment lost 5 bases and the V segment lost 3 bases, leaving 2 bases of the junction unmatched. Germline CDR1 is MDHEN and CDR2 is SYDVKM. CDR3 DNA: TGTGCCAGCAGTTTGGGGACAGGGGGCCACGAGCAGTACTTC. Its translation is CASSLGTGGHEQYF.

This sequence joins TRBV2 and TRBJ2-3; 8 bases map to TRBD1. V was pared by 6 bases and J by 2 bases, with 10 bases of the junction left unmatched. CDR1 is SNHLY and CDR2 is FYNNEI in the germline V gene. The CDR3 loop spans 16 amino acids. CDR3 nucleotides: TGTGCCAGCAGGGATTCAGGGGGCGAACCCACAGATACGCAGTATTTT. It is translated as CASRDSGGEPTDTQYF.

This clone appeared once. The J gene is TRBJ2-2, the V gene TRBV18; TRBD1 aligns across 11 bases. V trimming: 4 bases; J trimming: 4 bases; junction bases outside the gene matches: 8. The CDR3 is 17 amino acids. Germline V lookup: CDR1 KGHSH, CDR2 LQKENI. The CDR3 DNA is TGTGCCAGCTCACTGTCACGGACAGGGGGCATCACCGGGGAGCTGTTTTTT. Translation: CASSLSRTGGITGELFF.